In this sample, the clone carrying this T cell receptor beta chain turned up a few times. Time point given: patch test 2, 6 weeks after DPC sensitization. Indicated treatment: therapeutic diphenylcyclopropenone sensitization with weekly scalp DPC. Using its own MiXCR run on the RACE reads, TCRdb lists one record per CDR3 protein. Among about 55,000 distinct CDR3 sequences listed, about 10% were seen once. The data derive from a study of human T cells and chemical hapten exposure. Turning to the study itself: A mostly female patient group had alopecia areata, totalis or universalis.

This sample comprised whole blood, obtained in connection with sensitization to the hapten diphenylcyclopropenone (DPC). This TCR was sampled from a woman aged 50 to 60 with alopecia areata. Some clones in this sample may be carry-over from other donors' samples.

CDR3 bases: TGTGCCAGCAGCCAAGATTCAGGGGTACAGTTCTTC. Translating gives CASSQDSGVQFF. The chain combines TRBV3-1 with TRBJ2-1, with TRBD1 as a possible D gene (6 bases). CDR3 length: 12 amino acids. V was shortened by 0 bases and J by 13 bases, with 10 bases between the two germline ends. Germline V gives CDR1 LGHDT, CDR2 YNNKEL (reference sequence).